This passage covers 7 T cell receptor beta chains from one sample sequenced in a study of blood T cell repertoires in COVID-19. This table comes from immunoSEQ multiplex PCR, and its TCRdb copy is limited to in-frame clones, with some not included. The table lists 200,000 to 250,000 clones, approximately 89% of them singletons. Sequenced: PBMCs or T cells enriched from blood (not recorded which). The source is a woman aged 25-40 years who had been exposed to COVID-19.

J is TRBJ1-1 and V is TRBV12-3 or TRBV12-4; D ambiguous. V lost 6 bases and J lost 3, with 11 bases in between. The CDR3 length is 13 residues. CDR3 in amino acids: CASRLQIYTEAFF. DNA of the CDR3: TGTGCCAGCAGGTTACAGATTTACACTGAAGCTTTCTTT.

This chain connects TRBV2 to TRBJ2-1; 7 bases agree with TRBD2. The CDR3 is 15 residues long. The germline gives CDR1 SNHLY, CDR2 FYNNEI. V trimming: 8 bases; J trimming: 5 bases; junction bases outside the gene matches: 12. Written as DNA, the CDR3 is TGTGCCAGCTGGGAGGGGAGGGCCTCGCACAATGAGCAGTTCTTC. It translates to CASWEGRASHNEQFF.

The rearrangement joins TRBV4-1 to TRBJ2-1, with 7 positions matching TRBD2. Germline V gene data show CDR1 as MGHRA and CDR2 as YSYEKL. The CDR3 runs 15 residues. Unmatched junction bases numbered 7, after V lost 5 bases and J lost 3 bases. The chain's CDR3 is CASSNRTRGYNEQFF. For the CDR3, the DNA is TGCGCCAGCAGCAACAGGACTAGAGGCTACAATGAGCAGTTCTTC.

V usage is TRBV5-5 and J usage is TRBJ1-2; maybe TRBD1 (6 bases). V lost 4 bases, J lost 6 bases, and 13 bases lay in between. CDR3 size: 13 residues. Germline V lookup: CDR1 SGHKS, CDR2 YYEKEE (reference sequence). The CDR3 here is CASSPSDSHGYTF. Here the CDR3 DNA reads TGTGCCAGCAGCCCTTCGGACAGTCATGGCTACACCTTC.

CDR3 in amino acids: CASTSLFQREGYEQYF. Here the CDR3 DNA reads TGTGCCAGCACCTCCTTGTTCCAGCGGGAGGGATACGAGCAGTACTTC. J is TRBJ2-7 and V is TRBV6-6; 10 positions match TRBD2. The germline gives CDR1 MNHNY, CDR2 SVGAGI (reference sequence). V lost 7 bases, J lost 4 bases, and 13 bases stayed unmatched. The CDR3 consists of 16 residues.

This clone was observed a few times. The chain couples TRBV19 to TRBJ1-4; D unresolved. V dropped 6 bases and J dropped 6 bases, with 14 bases sitting between them. This CDR3 has 14 amino acids. Looked up from germline, CDR1 is LNHDA and CDR2 is SQIVND (reference sequence). The CDR3 region is CASRREALDEKLFF. CDR3 bases: TGTGCCAGTAGGCGGGAGGCGCTGGATGAAAAACTGTTTTTT.

The chain joins TRBV14 to TRBJ2-1, with 11 bases aligning to TRBD2. The CDR3 consists of 16 residues. Trimming took 1 base from V and 8 from J; bases not matched to a gene: 7. From germline, CDR1 is SGHDN and CDR2 FVKESK. CDR3 loop: CASSQAPGLADYEQFF. CDR3 nucleotide sequence: TGTGCCAGCAGCCAAGCACCGGGACTAGCGGATTATGAGCAGTTCTTC. The complete variable domain, with remaining parts taken from reference TRBV14 and TRBJ2-1, reads EAGVTQFPSHSVIEKGQTVTLRCDPISGHDNLYWYRRVMGKEIKFLLHFVKESKQDESGMPNNRFLAERTGGTYSTLKVQPAELEDSGVYFCASSQAPGLADYEQFFGPGTRLTVL.